Sequencing of this T cell receptor (beta chain) was carried out in a study of T-cell memory formation after mild COVID-19. Trimming at V came to 0 bases and at J to 4 bases, leaving 3 bases not matched to a gene. Germline V gene lookup returns CDR1 SGHKS and CDR2 YYEKEE (reference sequence). This CDR3 region has 15 residues. TCRdb re-derived calls from the 5' RACE reads in MiXCR, one entry per CDR3 protein. The data contain about 310,000 distinct CDR3 sequences, approximately 19% of them seen just once; the ten biggest clones take up roughly 21%. The clonotype was recovered from a man younger than 30 who had mild COVID-19 (a few samples of this study predate the infection). Cell type and time point are not known. Sequenced: PBMCs or a T cell subset sorted from them (not recorded which). This rearrangement joins TRBV5-5 to TRBJ1-5; TRBD1 aligns across 8 bases. The CDR3 is CASSLAGQENQPQHF. The CDR3 DNA reads TGTGCCAGCAGCTTGGCGGGACAGGAGAATCAGCCCCAGCATTTT.